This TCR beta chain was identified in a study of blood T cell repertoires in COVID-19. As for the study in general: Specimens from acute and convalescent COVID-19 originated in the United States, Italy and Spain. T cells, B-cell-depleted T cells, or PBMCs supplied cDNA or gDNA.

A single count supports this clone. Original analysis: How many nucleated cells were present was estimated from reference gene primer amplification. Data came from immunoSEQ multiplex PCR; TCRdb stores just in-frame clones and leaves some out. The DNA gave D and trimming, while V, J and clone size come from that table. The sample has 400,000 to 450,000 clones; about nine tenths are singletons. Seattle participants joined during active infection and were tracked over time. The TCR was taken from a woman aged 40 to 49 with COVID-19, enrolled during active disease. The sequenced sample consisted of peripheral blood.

CDR3 coding DNA: TGTGCCAGCATCGACTCCGGGGGGGACACTGAAGCTTTCTTT. It codes for CASIDSGGDTEAFF. V usage is TRBV28 and J usage is TRBJ1-1, with TRBD1 as a possible D gene (5 bases). CDR3 length: 14 residues. With 7 bases removed from V and 3 bases from J, the gap between germline ends came to 15 bases. The V gene's germline CDR1 is MDHEN and CDR2 SYDVKM.